A single T cell receptor beta chain is shown here with its context. No antigen is known for it. This sample is drawn from a study of blood T cells in healthy people across ages. Study-level results: Unknown CMV status may confound age-related changes in expanded clones. PBMCs were not sorted, which prevented a conclusive comparison of naive versus antigen-experienced cells.

The authors ran a second PCR of 7 to 11 cycles using a sample-barcoded 5' primer and a J-beta primer mix. Each CDR3 protein gets one entry after TCRdb re-called the 5' RACE reads with MiXCR. This table holds over 500,000 distinct CDR3 sequences, approximately 52% found once. V dropped 3 bases and J dropped 2 bases, with 10 bases sitting between them. Germline loops: CDR1 DFQATT, CDR2 SNEGSKA (reference sequence). The CDR3 covers 13 residues. Peripheral blood was drawn, roughly 10 milliliters per donor. The authors isolated at least 6 million PBMCs per sample. Sequencing was carried out using blood. The chain couples TRBV20-1 to TRBJ1-2, with D possibly matching TRBD1 (5 bases). This sequence was found in a woman older than 75 in good health. The CDR3 loop is CSARGRLNYGYTF. CDR3 DNA: TGCAGTGCTAGGGGACGGTTAAACTATGGCTACACCTTC.